This entry lists 31 T cell receptor beta chains sequenced from one sample in a study of CD8+ T cells in alopecia areata. Extraction and reverse transcription of RNA yielded cDNA as the sequencing template. Sequenced by immunoSEQ multiplex PCR; TCRdb stores in-frame clones only, minus some. The table lists about 150,000 clones, about three fifths of them singletons. As for treatment: oral pan-JAK inhibitor, 5-10 mg twice daily. Sequences were derived from CD4+ T cells sorted from blood, sampled at week 4, from a patient treated with tofacitinib. The receptors derive from a human donor with alopecia areata.

Comment on this clone: This CDR3 is also generated by other DNA sequences in the sample. J is TRBJ2-1 and V is TRBV27; 8 bases are shared with TRBD1. CDR1 is MNHEY, CDR2 SMNVEV, per germline (reference sequence). V shed 4 bases and J 4 bases; nucleotides not matched to a gene: 3. This CDR3 has 14 residues. The CDR3 nucleotides read TGTGCCAGCAGTTCGCAGGGGGCTTACAATGAGCAGTTCTTC. This gives the protein CASSSQGAYNEQFF.

V and J are TRBV5-1 and TRBJ1-6; TRBD1 matches at 7 bases. V shed 0 bases and J 9 bases; nucleotides not matched to a gene: 3. In germline, CDR1 is SGHRS, CDR2 YFSETQ. The CDR3 covers 14 residues. The CDR3 here is CASSLGQGFSPLHF. For the CDR3, the DNA is TGCGCCAGCAGCTTGGGACAGGGATTTTCACCCCTCCACTTT.

As regards this clone: Distinct nucleotide sequences in the sample also encode this CDR3. The chain carries TRBV29-1 and TRBJ2-3; the match to TRBD2 covers 7 bases. Germline lookup yields CDR1 SQVTM and CDR2 ANQGSEA. Trimming at V came to 3 bases and at J to 4 bases, leaving 7 bases not matched to a gene. The CDR3 contains 14 residues. CDR3 sequence (DNA): TGCAGCGTTGAGGGGGGGAGAGGGGCAGATACGCAGTATTTT. Residues: CSVEGGRGADTQYF.

The CDR3 DNA is TGTGCCAGCAGTGGCGGCGCCAGAAGGGGTGGCTACACCTTC. Protein sequence: CASSGGARRGGYTF. This chain links TRBV25-1 with TRBJ1-2; TRBD1 might be the D (5 bases). Germline CDR1 and CDR2: MGHDK and SYGVNS. Trimming cost V 4 bases and J 7 bases, with 16 bases left between them. The CDR3 loop spans 14 amino acids.

V usage is TRBV6-5 and J usage is TRBJ2-2, with 7 bases matching TRBD1. This CDR3 has 15 residues. Germline assignment: CDR1 MNHEY and CDR2 SVGAGI. V gave up 5 bases and J gave up 2 bases; unmatched junction bases: 5. CDR3 in amino acids: CASSHRGPNTGELFF. The CDR3 region has the DNA TGTGCCAGCAGTCACAGGGGCCCCAACACCGGGGAGCTGTTTTTT.

The chain has TRBV10-3 and TRBJ2-2, with a possible D match to TRBD2 (7 bases). V was pared by 10 bases and J by 5 bases, with 17 bases between. The CDR3 runs 14 residues. Germline V gene sequence: CDR1 ENHRY, CDR2 SYGVKD. CDR3 protein: CATGRGAGTGELFF. CDR3 DNA sequence: TGTGCCACCGGTCGGGGGGCAGGTACCGGGGAGCTGTTTTTT.

The V call is TRBV5-1, the J call TRBJ1-2; D not resolved. The germline V gene encodes CDR1 SGHRS and CDR2 YFSETQ. This CDR3 has 15 residues. V was trimmed by 0 bases and J by 6 bases, leaving 15 bases between them. The CDR3 spells CASSLGTRNLDGYTF. DNA of the CDR3: TGCGCCAGCAGCTTGGGAACTCGGAATTTGGATGGCTACACCTTC.

This clone was detected only once. The chain joins TRBV29-1 to TRBJ1-6; D is unresolved. The V gene lost 6 bases and the J gene lost 3 bases, with 12 bases spanning the gap. This CDR3 comprises 14 residues. Germline CDR1 SQVTM, CDR2 ANQGSEA. This chain's CDR3 is CSVRTTGYNSPLHF. Written as DNA, the CDR3 is TGCAGCGTCCGAACCACGGGCTATAATTCACCCCTCCACTTT.

The sample holds one count of this clone. CDR3 amino acids: CASSLEGPSGANVLTF. The CDR3, as DNA: TGCGCCAGCAGCTTGGAGGGGCCCTCCGGGGCCAACGTCCTGACTTTC. The chain carries TRBV5-1 and TRBJ2-6; weak D call: TRBD1 (5 bases). CDR3 length equals 16 residues. Deletions cut 0 bases from V and 4 bases from J, with 11 bases between. Germline assignment: CDR1 SGHRS and CDR2 YFSETQ.

The chain employs TRBV14 and TRBJ2-5; the D is unclear. Looked up from germline, CDR1 is SGHDN and CDR2 is FVKESK. The V end was cut by 1 base, the J end by 9 bases, with 12 bases between. This CDR3 is 13 amino acids long. The CDR3 nucleotides are TGTGCCAGCAGCCAAGTCGACTCGGCGGCCCAGTACTTC. It codes for CASSQVDSAAQYF. The full variable domain, completed using reference TRBV14 and TRBJ2-5, is EAGVTQFPSHSVIEKGQTVTLRCDPISGHDNLYWYRRVMGKEIKFLLHFVKESKQDESGMPNNRFLAERTGGTYSTLKVQPAELEDSGVYFCASSQVDSAAQYFGPGTRLLVL.

DNA for the CDR3: TGTGCCAGCAGTTTAGGGGGGGCGAGAGATACGCAGTATTTT. Encoded protein: CASSLGGARDTQYF. This chain connects TRBV27 to TRBJ2-3; D possibly corresponds to TRBD2 (7 bases). The length of the CDR3 is 14 residues. V shed 2 bases and J shed 5 bases, with 11 bases lying between them. The germline CDR1 and CDR2 sequences are MNHEY and SMNVEV (reference sequence).

This clone has a handful of counts. The genes are TRBV29-1 and TRBJ2-4, with a possible D match to TRBD1 (6 bases). Germline CDR1 is SQVTM and CDR2 is ANQGSEA. Trimming took off 4 bases at V and 4 bases at J, with 8 bases between the two ends. The CDR3 has 12 amino acids. CDR3 loop: CSVVQGKNIQYF. The CDR3 region has the DNA TGCAGCGTTGTCCAGGGGAAAAACATTCAGTACTTC.

The J gene is TRBJ2-7, the V gene TRBV29-1, with TRBD2 matching 8 bases. Germline CDR1 SQVTM, CDR2 ANQGSEA. The CDR3 runs 13 residues. The V and J ends lost 4 bases and 5 bases, in that order; junction bases with no gene match: 7. The CDR3 spells CSVAASGFHEQYF. The CDR3 DNA sequence: TGCAGCGTTGCGGCTAGCGGGTTCCACGAGCAGTACTTC.

This sequence joins TRBV6-5 and TRBJ1-2; no clear D. V lost 2 bases, J lost 4 bases, and 8 bases lay in between. CDR1 MNHEY and CDR2 SVGAGI come from the germline V gene. The CDR3 is 13 amino acids. Here the CDR3 reads CASSYRHAYGYTF. As DNA, the CDR3 is TGTGCCAGCAGTTACAGGCATGCCTATGGCTACACCTTC.

The genes are TRBV10-3 and TRBJ2-6, with D possibly being TRBD1 or TRBD2 (5 bases each). The CDR3 is 16 amino acids. Germline V gene lookup returns CDR1 ENHRY and CDR2 SYGVKD. V shed 0 bases and J shed 4 bases, with 10 bases lying between them. This CDR3 is CAISESGATGANVLTF. CDR3 DNA: TGTGCCATCAGTGAGTCCGGGGCGACCGGGGCCAACGTCCTGACTTTC.

The chain carries TRBV29-1 and TRBJ2-2, with D possibly TRBD1 on 6 matching bases. V lost 6 bases to trimming and J lost 5 bases, with 16 bases between them. CDR3 length equals 14 residues. Germline loops: CDR1 SQVTM, CDR2 ANQGSEA. CDR3 residues: CSVSPRGPTGELFF. The DNA for the CDR3 is TGCAGCGTATCCCCCAGGGGCCCTACCGGGGAGCTGTTTTTT.

The rearrangement joins TRBV18 to TRBJ1-2, with D possibly TRBD1 on 6 matching bases. V was trimmed by 4 bases and J by 8 bases, leaving 14 bases between them. Germline V gives CDR1 KGHSH, CDR2 LQKENI. CDR3 size: 13 residues. The CDR3 region has the DNA TGTGCCAGCTCACTTCACAGGGAAGAGGGCTACACCTTC. It is translated as CASSLHREEGYTF.

The CDR3 spells CASSLVSQGAYEQYF. Written as DNA, the CDR3 is TGTGCCAGCAGCTTAGTAAGTCAGGGGGCCTACGAGCAGTACTTC. The genes are TRBV7-2 and TRBJ2-7, with 7 positions matching TRBD1. This CDR3 region has 15 residues. Germline CDR1 and CDR2: SGHTA and FQGNSA. V shed 1 base and J 2 bases; nucleotides not matched to a gene: 5.

The J gene is TRBJ2-7, the V gene TRBV5-1; D might be TRBD2 (5 bases). The germline V gene has CDR1 SGHRS and CDR2 YFSETQ. Trimming shortened V by 4 bases and J by 0 bases, and 8 bases separated the two germline ends. The CDR3 runs to 13 residues. The CDR3 here is CASSGESSYEQYF. For the CDR3, the DNA is TGCGCCAGCAGCGGGGAGTCCTCCTACGAGCAGTACTTC.

The J gene is TRBJ2-5, the V gene TRBV5-4; 8 positions match TRBD1. V lost 2 bases to trimming and J lost 2 bases; unmatched junction nucleotides: 5. The CDR3 runs to 15 residues. Germline assignment: CDR1 SGHNT and CDR2 YYREEE (reference sequence). CDR3 DNA: TGTGCCAGCAGCTTACCTAGACAGGGGCAAGAGACCCAGTACTTC. Protein sequence: CASSLPRQGQETQYF. Combining the CDR3 with reference TRBV5-4 and TRBJ2-5 gives the whole variable domain ETGVTQSPTHLIKTRGQQVTLRCSSQSGHNTVSWYQQALGQGPQFIFQYYREEENGRGNFPPRFSGLQFPNYSSELNVNALELDDSALYLCASSLPRQGQETQYFGPGTRLLVL.

The chain has TRBV7-2 and TRBJ1-2; no firm D call. The germline V gene encodes CDR1 SGHTA and CDR2 FQGNSA. V was shortened by 4 bases and J by 8 bases, with 14 bases between the two germline ends. The CDR3 runs 13 residues. For the CDR3, the DNA is TGTGCCAGCAGCTCCCCTGATCTTGGGGGCTACACCTTC. It yields the protein CASSSPDLGGYTF. The full variable domain, its missing parts supplied by reference TRBV7-2 and TRBJ1-2, is GAGVSQSPSNKVTEKGKDVELRCDPISGHTALYWYRQSLGQGLEFLIYFQGNSAPDKSGLPSDRFSAERTGGSVSTLTIQRTQQEDSAVYLCASSSPDLGGYTFGSGTRLTVV.

The chain carries TRBV15 and TRBJ2-1; 9 bases map to TRBD2. V lost 11 bases, J lost 6 bases, and 11 bases stayed unmatched. Germline CDR1 LNHNV, CDR2 YYDKDF (reference sequence). The CDR3 covers 14 residues. The chain's CDR3 is CASSVLAGPNEQFF. In DNA, the CDR3 is TGTGCCTCTTCAGTGCTAGCGGGGCCCAATGAGCAGTTCTTC.

V gene TRBV4-1 combines with J gene TRBJ1-6; possibly TRBD1 for D (5 bases). The CDR3 length is 16 residues. Trimming shortened V by 0 bases and J by 9 bases, and 15 bases separated the two germline ends. Germline values: CDR1 MGHRA, CDR2 YSYEKL. For the CDR3, the DNA is TGCGCCAGCAGCCAAGATCTCGACAGCTTTCGTTCACCCCTCCACTTT. It codes for CASSQDLDSFRSPLHF.

This clone occurred a few times. The chain is built from TRBV10-3 and TRBJ2-2, with TRBD2 matching over 8 bases. Trimming at V came to 3 bases and at J to 0 bases, leaving 3 bases not matched to a gene. This CDR3 comprises 16 residues. Per the germline V gene, CDR1 is ENHRY and CDR2 is SYGVKD. The CDR3 loop is CAISEAGAPNTGELFF. In DNA form, the CDR3 reads TGTGCCATCAGTGAAGCGGGGGCACCGAACACCGGGGAGCTGTTTTTT.

This chain links TRBV7-2 with TRBJ2-7, with 11 nucleotides matching TRBD2. This CDR3 region has 16 residues. Germline lookup yields CDR1 SGHTA and CDR2 FQGNSA. With V trimmed by 4 bases and J by 2 bases, 7 bases remained unmatched. The CDR3 reads CASSSYSGGAAYEQYF. CDR3 nucleotide sequence: TGTGCCAGCAGCTCCTATAGCGGGGGGGCCGCCTACGAGCAGTACTTC.

This clone rates as medium-sized. The chain employs TRBV11-2 and TRBJ2-2, with D perhaps TRBD1 or TRBD2 (5 bases each). Germline V gene lookup returns CDR1 SGHAT and CDR2 FQNNGV. The CDR3 contains 14 residues. Trimming took off 2 bases at V and 5 bases at J, with 9 bases between the two ends. The CDR3 sequence: CASSLIRETGELFF. CDR3 nucleotides: TGTGCCAGCAGCTTAATCAGGGAGACCGGGGAGCTGTTTTTT.

This chain joins TRBV30 and TRBJ2-5, with D possibly being TRBD1 (6 bases). Germline CDR1 GTSNPN, CDR2 SVGIG (reference sequence). V gave up 2 bases and J gave up 1 base, with 14 bases separating them. The CDR3 consists of 15 residues. CDR3 in amino acids: CAWSFQLGGQETQYF. DNA for the CDR3: TGTGCCTGGAGTTTCCAGTTAGGGGGCCAAGAGACCCAGTACTTC. Together with reference TRBV30 and TRBJ2-5, the CDR3 gives the full variable domain: SQTIHQWPATLVQPVGSPLSLECTVEGTSNPNLYWYRQAAGRGLQLLFYSVGIGQISSEVPQNLSASRPQDRQFILSSKKLLLSDSGFYLCAWSFQLGGQETQYFGPGTRLLVL.

V gene TRBV7-2 combines with J gene TRBJ1-1, with TRBD1 matching over 7 bases. V was clipped by 7 bases and J by 0 bases; unmatched bases: 20. The CDR3 loop spans 19 amino acids. Germline V lookup: CDR1 SGHTA, CDR2 FQGNSA. CDR3 amino acids: CASIETPGQRILVNTEAFF. CDR3 bases: TGTGCCAGCATCGAGACCCCGGGACAGAGGATCCTGGTGAACACTGAAGCTTTCTTT.

The rearrangement links TRBV7-9 to TRBJ1-5; no clear D. V dropped 8 bases and J dropped 1 base, with 9 bases sitting between them. The germline CDR1 and CDR2 sequences are SEHNR and FQNEAQ (reference sequence). This CDR3 has 13 amino acids. The CDR3 sequence: CASAGESNQPQHF. CDR3 coding DNA: TGTGCCAGCGCCGGGGAGAGCAATCAGCCCCAGCATTTT.

The rearrangement links TRBV4-3 to TRBJ2-1; tentatively, D is TRBD2 (6 bases). Trimming took 0 bases from V and 11 from J, leaving 11 bases between them. Germline V gene data show CDR1 as LGHNA and CDR2 as YSLEER. This CDR3 has 13 residues. CDR3 sequence (DNA): TGCGCCAGCAGCCAAGAACTAGCACTACAGCAGTTCTTC. This codes for CASSQELALQQFF.

The chain joins TRBV2 to TRBJ2-7, with TRBD2 as a possible D gene (5 bases). Germline CDR1 is SNHLY and CDR2 is FYNNEI. The V and J ends lost 2 bases and 0 bases respectively, with 8 bases between them. This CDR3 contains 14 residues. CDR3 nucleotides: TGTGCCAGCAGTGAACGGAGGAGCTCCTACGAGCAGTACTTC. It encodes CASSERRSSYEQYF.